What follows is one TCR beta chain and its context. These data are taken from a study of blood T cells in healthy people across ages. The authors ran a second PCR of 7 to 11 cycles using a sample-barcoded 5' primer and a J-beta primer mix. Via MiXCR, TCRdb re-called the 5' RACE reads, giving one row per CDR3 protein. The table has some 780,000 distinct CDR3 sequences, roughly 56% seen once; the top ten hold about 26%. Isolated per sample were at least 6 million PBMCs. Per the germline V gene, CDR1 is SGHAT and CDR2 is FQNNGV. There are 19 residues in the CDR3. The source of this sequence is a man in his forties in good health. The V gene is TRBV11-2, the J gene TRBJ2-7; 14 bases are shared with TRBD2. The assigned J gene may be wrong: the sequence end matches TRBJ2-5 better. Specimen: blood. CDR3 amino acids: CASSSSWGLAGDNPETQYF. The CDR3 bases are TGTGCCAGCAGCTCCTCTTGGGGACTAGCGGGAGATAACCCAGAGACCCAGTACTTC.